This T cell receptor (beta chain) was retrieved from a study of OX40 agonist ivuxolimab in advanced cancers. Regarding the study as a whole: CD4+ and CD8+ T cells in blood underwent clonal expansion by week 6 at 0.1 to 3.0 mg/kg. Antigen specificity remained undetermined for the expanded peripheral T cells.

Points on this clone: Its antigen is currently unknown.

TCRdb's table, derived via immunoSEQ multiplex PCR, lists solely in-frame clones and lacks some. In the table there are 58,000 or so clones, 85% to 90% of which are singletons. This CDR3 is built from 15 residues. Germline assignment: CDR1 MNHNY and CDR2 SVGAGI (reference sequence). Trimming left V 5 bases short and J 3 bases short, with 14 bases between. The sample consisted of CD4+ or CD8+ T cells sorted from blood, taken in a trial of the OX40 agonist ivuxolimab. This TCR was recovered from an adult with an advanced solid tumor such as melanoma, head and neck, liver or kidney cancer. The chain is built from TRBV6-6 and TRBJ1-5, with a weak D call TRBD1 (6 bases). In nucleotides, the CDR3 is TGTGCCAGCAGTCCGGACAGCCGGAACAATCAGCCCCAGCATTTT. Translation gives CASSPDSRNNQPQHF.